The 7 T cell receptor beta chains in this list originate from one sample, sequenced in a study of T cell responses to AZD1222 COVID-19 vaccine. Only in-frame clones appear in the TCRdb table, and some are missing; sequencing was by immunoSEQ multiplex PCR. The repertoire holds more than 100,000 clones, with 85% to 95% as singletons. Sequences were derived from peripheral blood, sampled on day 0 of AZD1222 vaccination. Source of these receptors: an adult in good health.

This chain joins TRBV4-2 and TRBJ1-1; no clear D. The V end lost 0 bases, the J end lost 2 bases, and 13 bases lay between the germline ends. CDR3 length: 16 residues. The germline CDR1 and CDR2 sequences are LGHNA and YNFKEQ. The CDR3, as DNA: TGTGCCAGCAGCCAAGATCTCGCAGGAGGCAACACTGAAGCTTTCTTT. As protein: CASSQDLAGGNTEAFF.

V usage is TRBV13 and J usage is TRBJ2-2; D ambiguous. The V gene's germline CDR1 is PRHDT and CDR2 FYEKMQ (reference sequence). The CDR3 has 12 amino acids. Trimming shortened V by 0 bases and J by 4 bases, and 0 bases separated the two germline ends. The DNA for the CDR3 is TGTGCCAGCAGCTTAGGCACCGGGGAGCTGTTTTTT. It codes for CASSLGTGELFF.

This sequence joins TRBV2 and TRBJ1-5; D not certain. Trimming removed 5 bases at V and 6 bases at J, with 5 bases between. Germline V gene sequence: CDR1 SNHLY, CDR2 FYNNEI. CDR3 size: 11 residues. This chain's CDR3 is CASSNGQPQHF. As DNA, the CDR3 is TGTGCCAGCAGTAATGGTCAGCCCCAGCATTTT.

This chain joins TRBV30 and TRBJ2-7; 7 nucleotides align to TRBD1. This CDR3 has 11 residues. Germline V CDR1 and CDR2: GTSNPN, SVGIG (reference sequence). The V and J ends lost 8 bases and 7 bases, in that order; junction bases with no gene match: 8. The CDR3 loop reads CAQIEGAEQYF. The CDR3 DNA is TGTGCCCAAATCGAGGGGGCAGAGCAGTACTTC.

The chain links TRBV2 to TRBJ1-2; D unclear. Germline V gives CDR1 SNHLY, CDR2 FYNNEI. The ends were cut back, 1 base at V and 1 base at J, with 7 bases in the middle. This CDR3 spans 14 amino acids. The CDR3 protein is CASSEGRINYGYTF. In nucleotides, the CDR3 is TGTGCCAGCAGTGAAGGAAGGATTAACTATGGCTACACCTTC.

Written as DNA, the CDR3 is TGTGCCAGCAGTCTAGGGAGGGGGGGTGGCTACACCTTC. Amino acid sequence: CASSLGRGGGYTF. The genes are TRBV12-3 or TRBV12-4 and TRBJ1-2; possibly TRBD1 for D (6 bases). The CDR3 covers 13 residues. The V end lost 5 bases, the J end lost 7 bases, and 14 bases lay between the germline ends.

The chain recombines TRBV10-3 with TRBJ2-1, with D unclear. CDR1 ENHRY and CDR2 SYGVKD come from the germline V gene. The CDR3 totals 14 residues. V was pared by 8 bases and J by 0 bases, with 11 bases between. CDR3: CAIQDLSSYNEQFF. In DNA form, the CDR3 reads TGTGCCATCCAGGATCTAAGCTCCTACAATGAGCAGTTCTTC.